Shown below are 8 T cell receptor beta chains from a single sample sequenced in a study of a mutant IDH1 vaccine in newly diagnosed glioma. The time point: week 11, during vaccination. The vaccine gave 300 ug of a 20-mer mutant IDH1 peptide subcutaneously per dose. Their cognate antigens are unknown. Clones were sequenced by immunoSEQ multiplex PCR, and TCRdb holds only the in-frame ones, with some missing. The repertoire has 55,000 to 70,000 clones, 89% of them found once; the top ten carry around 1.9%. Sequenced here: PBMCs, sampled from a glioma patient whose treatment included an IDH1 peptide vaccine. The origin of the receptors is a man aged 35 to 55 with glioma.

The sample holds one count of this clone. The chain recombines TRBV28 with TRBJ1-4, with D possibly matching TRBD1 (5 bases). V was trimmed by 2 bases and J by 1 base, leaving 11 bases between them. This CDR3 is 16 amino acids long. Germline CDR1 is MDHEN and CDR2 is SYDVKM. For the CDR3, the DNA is TGTGCCAGCAGTTTAATGGGTGGGGGAACTAATGAAAAACTGTTTTTT. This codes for CASSLMGGGTNEKLFF.

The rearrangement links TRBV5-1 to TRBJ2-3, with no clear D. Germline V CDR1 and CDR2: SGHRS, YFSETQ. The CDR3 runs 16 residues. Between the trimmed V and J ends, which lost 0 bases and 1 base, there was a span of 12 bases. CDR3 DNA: TGCGCCAGCAGCTTGGCCCGGGCAGTAGGCACAGATACGCAGTATTTT. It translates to CASSLARAVGTDTQYF.

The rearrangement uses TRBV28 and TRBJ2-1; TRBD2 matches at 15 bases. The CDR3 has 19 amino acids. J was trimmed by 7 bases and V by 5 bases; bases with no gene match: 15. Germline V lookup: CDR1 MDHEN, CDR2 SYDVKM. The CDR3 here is CASSPWRTSGREVGNEQFF. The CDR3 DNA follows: TGTGCCAGCAGTCCATGGAGGACTAGCGGGAGGGAGGTGGGAAATGAGCAGTTCTTC.

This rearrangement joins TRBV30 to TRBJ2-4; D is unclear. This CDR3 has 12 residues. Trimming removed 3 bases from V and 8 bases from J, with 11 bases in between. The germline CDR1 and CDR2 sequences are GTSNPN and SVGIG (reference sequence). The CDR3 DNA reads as TGTGCCTGGAGCCGAGGTAGAGACATTCAGTACTTC. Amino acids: CAWSRGRDIQYF.

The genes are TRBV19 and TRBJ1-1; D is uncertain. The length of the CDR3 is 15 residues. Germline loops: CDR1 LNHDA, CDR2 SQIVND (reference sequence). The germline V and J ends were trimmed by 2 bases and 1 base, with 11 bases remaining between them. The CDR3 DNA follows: TGTGCCAGTAGTATATTGGCGGTCTCGAACACTGAAGCTTTCTTT. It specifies CASSILAVSNTEAFF. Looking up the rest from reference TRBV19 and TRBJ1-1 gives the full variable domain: DGGITQSPKYLFRKEGQNVTLSCEQNLNHDAMYWYRQDPGQGLRLIYYSQIVNDFQKGDIAEGYSVSREKKESFPLTVTSAQKNPTAFYLCASSILAVSNTEAFFGQGTRLTVV.

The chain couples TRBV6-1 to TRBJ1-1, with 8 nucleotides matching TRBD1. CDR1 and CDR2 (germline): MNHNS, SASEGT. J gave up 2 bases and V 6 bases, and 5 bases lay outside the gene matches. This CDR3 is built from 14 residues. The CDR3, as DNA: TGTGCCAGCAGACAGACAGGGGAAAACACTGAAGCTTTCTTT. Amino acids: CASRQTGENTEAFF.

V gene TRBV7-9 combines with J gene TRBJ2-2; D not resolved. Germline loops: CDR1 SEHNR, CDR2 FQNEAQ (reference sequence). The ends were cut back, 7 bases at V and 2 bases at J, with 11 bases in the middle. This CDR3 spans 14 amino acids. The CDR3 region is CASTLGINTGELFF. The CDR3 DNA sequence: TGTGCCAGCACCCTGGGGATCAACACCGGGGAGCTGTTTTTT.

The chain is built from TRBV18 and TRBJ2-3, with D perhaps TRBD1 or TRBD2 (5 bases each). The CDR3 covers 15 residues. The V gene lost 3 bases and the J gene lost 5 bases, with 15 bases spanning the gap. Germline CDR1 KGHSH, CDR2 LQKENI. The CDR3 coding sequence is TGTGCCAGCTCACCTACCGAGGGGTCGAGAGATACGCAGTATTTT. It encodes CASSPTEGSRDTQYF.